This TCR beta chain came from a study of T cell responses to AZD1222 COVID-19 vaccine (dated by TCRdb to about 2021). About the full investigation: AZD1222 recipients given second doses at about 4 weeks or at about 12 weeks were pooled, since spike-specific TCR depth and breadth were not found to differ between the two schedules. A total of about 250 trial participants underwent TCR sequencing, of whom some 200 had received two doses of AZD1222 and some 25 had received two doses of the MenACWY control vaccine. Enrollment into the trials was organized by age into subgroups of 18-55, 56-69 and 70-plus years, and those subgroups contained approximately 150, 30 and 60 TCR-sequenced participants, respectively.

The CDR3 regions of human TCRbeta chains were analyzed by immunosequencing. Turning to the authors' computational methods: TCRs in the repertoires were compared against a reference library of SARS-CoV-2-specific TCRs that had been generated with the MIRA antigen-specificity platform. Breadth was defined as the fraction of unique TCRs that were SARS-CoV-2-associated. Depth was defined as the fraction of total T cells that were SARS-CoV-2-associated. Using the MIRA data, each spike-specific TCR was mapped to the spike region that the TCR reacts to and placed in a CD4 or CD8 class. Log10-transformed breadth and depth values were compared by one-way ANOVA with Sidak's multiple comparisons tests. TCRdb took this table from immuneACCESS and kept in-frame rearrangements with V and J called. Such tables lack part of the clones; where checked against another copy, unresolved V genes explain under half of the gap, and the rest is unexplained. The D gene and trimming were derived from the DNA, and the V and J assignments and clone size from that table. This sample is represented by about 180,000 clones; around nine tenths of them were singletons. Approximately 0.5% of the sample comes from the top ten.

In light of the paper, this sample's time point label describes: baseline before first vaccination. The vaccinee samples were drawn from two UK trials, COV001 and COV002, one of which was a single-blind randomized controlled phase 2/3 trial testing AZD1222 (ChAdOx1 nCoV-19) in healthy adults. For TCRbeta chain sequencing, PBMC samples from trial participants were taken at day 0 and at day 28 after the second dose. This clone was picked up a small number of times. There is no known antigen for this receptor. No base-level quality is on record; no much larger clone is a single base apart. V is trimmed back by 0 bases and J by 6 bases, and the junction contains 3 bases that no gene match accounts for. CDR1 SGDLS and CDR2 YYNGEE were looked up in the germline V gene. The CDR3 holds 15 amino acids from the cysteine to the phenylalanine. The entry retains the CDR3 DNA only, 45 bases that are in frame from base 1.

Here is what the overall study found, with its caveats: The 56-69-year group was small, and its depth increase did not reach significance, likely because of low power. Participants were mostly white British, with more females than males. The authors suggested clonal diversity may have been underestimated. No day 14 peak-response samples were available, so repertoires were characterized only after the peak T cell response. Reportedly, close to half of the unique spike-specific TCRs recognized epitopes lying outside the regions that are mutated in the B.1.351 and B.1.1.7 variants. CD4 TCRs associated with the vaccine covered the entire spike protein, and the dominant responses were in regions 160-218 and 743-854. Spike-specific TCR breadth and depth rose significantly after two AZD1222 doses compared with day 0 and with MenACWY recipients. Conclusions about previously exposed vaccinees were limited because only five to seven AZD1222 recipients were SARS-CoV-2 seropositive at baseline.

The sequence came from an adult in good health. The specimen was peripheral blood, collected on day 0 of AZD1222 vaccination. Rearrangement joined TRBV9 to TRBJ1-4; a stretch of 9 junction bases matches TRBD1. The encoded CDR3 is CASSVGGTGHEKLFF. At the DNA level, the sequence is TGTGCCAGCAGCGTAGGAGGGACAGGGCATGAAAAACTGTTTTTT.